A single sample gave rise to the 4 T cell receptor beta chains below, sequenced in a study of T cell responses to AZD1222 COVID-19 vaccine. Clones were read by immunoSEQ multiplex PCR, and TCRdb kept only the in-frame ones, dropping some. Of approximately 150,000 clones in the sample, roughly 93% are singletons; the top ten hold 12%. The sample was peripheral blood, taken after recovery from COVID-19. All receptors come from an adult who had recovered from COVID-19.

The rearrangement uses TRBV15 and TRBJ2-7; tentatively, D is TRBD2 (5 bases). The CDR3 length is 13 residues. V shed 3 bases and J shed 2 bases, with 8 bases lying between them. Germline assignment: CDR1 LNHNV and CDR2 YYDKDF (reference sequence). The CDR3 DNA reads TGTGCCACCAGCAGGGACGGGACCTACGAGCAGTACTTC. Encoded protein: CATSRDGTYEQYF.

J is TRBJ1-2 and V is TRBV6-2 or TRBV6-3, with 8 bases lining up with TRBD1. Germline V gives CDR1 MNHEY, CDR2 SVGEGT. The CDR3 is 14 amino acids. V was clipped by 0 bases and J by 8 bases; unmatched bases: 5. The CDR3 region is CASSYSGQAAGYTF. The CDR3 bases are TGTGCCAGCAGTTACTCGGGACAGGCGGCAGGCTACACCTTC.

The chain links TRBV2 to TRBJ2-5, with D tentatively TRBD1 (5 bases). The germline V and J ends were trimmed by 6 bases and 12 bases, with 11 bases remaining between them. This CDR3 has 10 residues. Germline V lookup: CDR1 SNHLY, CDR2 FYNNEI. Written as DNA, the CDR3 is TGTGCCAGCAGAGGACACCAAGAGTACTTC. Translation: CASRGHQEYF.

The chain joins TRBV6-5 to TRBJ2-7, with TRBD2 matching over 12 bases. Germline V gene sequence: CDR1 MNHEY, CDR2 SVGAGI. The length of the CDR3 is 15 residues. Germline trimming cut 7 bases from V and 3 bases from J; bases unmatched to any gene: 7. This CDR3 is CASKRLAGEVYEQYF. CDR3 in DNA: TGTGCCAGCAAGCGACTAGCGGGAGAGGTCTACGAGCAGTACTTC.